This entry features one TCR beta chain sequence. The sample carries other DNA sequences with the same CDR3. This specimen belongs to a study of shared clonotypes between healthy human individuals. The overall study: Researchers assigned three CD4 naive, three CD4 memory, two CD8 naive and one CD8 memory plate to each donor.

V gave up 4 bases and J gave up 0 bases; unmatched junction bases: 3. This CDR3 spans 14 amino acids. The germline V gene encodes CDR1 SNHLY and CDR2 FYNNEI. Positively selected for CCR7, the CD45RO-negative cells used as naive CD8 cells excluded terminally differentiated effector memory CD45RA+ cells. Clones were sequenced by immunoSEQ multiplex PCR, and TCRdb holds only the in-frame ones, with some missing. The sample has more than 2 million clones, roughly 95% seen once. Sequencing was done on a sample of naive CD8+ T cells from PBMCs. This clonotype was sampled from a man aged 18 to 35 in good health. Some clones in this sample may be carry-over from other donors' samples. V is TRBV2 and J is TRBJ2-7; TRBD2 matches at 7 bases. The chain's CDR3 is CASSGGRGSYEQYF. CDR3 DNA sequence: TGTGCCAGCAGTGGCGGGAGAGGCTCCTACGAGCAGTACTTC.